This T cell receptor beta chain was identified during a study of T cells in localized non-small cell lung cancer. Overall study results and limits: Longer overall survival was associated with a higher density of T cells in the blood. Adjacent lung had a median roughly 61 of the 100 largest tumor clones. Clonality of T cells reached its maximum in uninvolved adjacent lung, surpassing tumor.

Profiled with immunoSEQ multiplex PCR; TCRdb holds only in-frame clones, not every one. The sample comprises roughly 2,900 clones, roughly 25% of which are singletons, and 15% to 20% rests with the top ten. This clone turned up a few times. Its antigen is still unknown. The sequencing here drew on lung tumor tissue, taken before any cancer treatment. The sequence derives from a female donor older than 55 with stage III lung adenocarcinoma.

CDR3: CASSYQDRRNIQYF. The CDR3, as DNA: TGTGCCAGCAGTTACCAGGACCGACGAAACATTCAGTACTTC. The gene calls are TRBV28 and TRBJ2-4, with D hard to call. CDR3 length: 14 amino acids. V was pared by 4 bases and J by 6 bases, with 13 bases between. Germline V gene data show CDR1 as MDHEN and CDR2 as SYDVKM.